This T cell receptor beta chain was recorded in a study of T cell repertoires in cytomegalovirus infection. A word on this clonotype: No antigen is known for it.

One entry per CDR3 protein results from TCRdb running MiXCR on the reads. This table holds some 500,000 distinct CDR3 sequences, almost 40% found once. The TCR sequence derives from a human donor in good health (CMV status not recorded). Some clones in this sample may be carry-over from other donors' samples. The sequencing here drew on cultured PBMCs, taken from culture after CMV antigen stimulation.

The chain's CDR3 is CASSLGWTGPQPQHF. CDR3 nucleotides: TGTGCCAGCAGCTTAGGATGGACAGGGCCTCAGCCCCAGCATTTT. This chain links TRBV7-9 with TRBJ1-5, with 8 bases matching TRBD1. The CDR3 consists of 15 residues. Germline values: CDR1 SEHNR, CDR2 FQNEAQ (reference sequence). The trim removed 1 base at V and 6 bases at J, leaving 5 bases unmatched.